The entry below describes one TCR beta chain. Profiled with immunoSEQ multiplex PCR; TCRdb holds only in-frame clones, not every one. This sample carries 120,000 or so clones, about 92% of them seen once, and the ten largest clones take around 4.5%. The sample is drawn from a study of T cell responses to AZD1222 COVID-19 vaccine. Germline V gene lookup returns CDR1 SGHVS and CDR2 FNYEAQ. This CDR3 is built from 15 residues. With 3 bases removed from V and 2 bases from J, the gap between germline ends came to 11 bases. V and J are TRBV7-6 and TRBJ1-3, with TRBD1 as a possible D gene (6 bases). The input for sequencing was peripheral blood, taken on day 0 of MenACWY control vaccination. The clonotype comes from an adult in good health. CDR3 sequence: CASSFSWGPGNTIYF. In nucleotides, the CDR3 is TGTGCCAGCAGCTTTTCCTGGGGGCCTGGAAACACCATATATTTT.